Listed here are 3 T cell receptor beta chains from one sample, sequenced in a study of T cell responses to AZD1222 COVID-19 vaccine. Sequencing used immunoSEQ multiplex PCR; TCRdb keeps in-frame clones, though not all of them. The data show about 120,000 clones, around nine tenths seen once. Sample: peripheral blood, taken on day 0 of AZD1222 vaccination. Source of these receptors: an adult in good health.

The J gene is TRBJ1-4, the V gene TRBV5-1; D perhaps matches TRBD1 (5 bases). V lost 3 bases and J lost 14, with 17 bases in between. CDR1 is SGHRS and CDR2 is YFSETQ in the germline V gene. This CDR3 has 13 residues. This CDR3 is CASSSGPEASLFF. The CDR3 DNA follows: TGCGCCAGCAGCTCAGGGCCAGAGGCAAGTCTGTTTTTT.

A single count supports this clone. The chain joins TRBV2 to TRBJ2-6; D gene uncertain. The CDR3 loop spans 16 amino acids. The germline V gene has CDR1 SNHLY and CDR2 FYNNEI. Trimming pared 6 bases from V and 0 bases from J, leaving 12 bases between. The CDR3 coding sequence is TGTGCCAGCAGCCGCGGACGGAACTCTGGGGCCAACGTCCTGACTTTC. This gives the protein CASSRGRNSGANVLTF.

On this clone itself: Other DNA sequences of this sample code for an identical CDR3. Here the CDR3 DNA reads TGTGCCAGCAGCGTAGTGGGGGCGAACACTGAAGCTTTCTTT. Its protein is CASSVVGANTEAFF. The chain recombines TRBV9 with TRBJ1-1; D possibly corresponds to TRBD1 (6 bases). Germline CDR1 and CDR2: SGDLS and YYNGEE. Trimming left V 0 bases short and J 1 base short, with 7 bases between. The CDR3 runs to 14 residues.